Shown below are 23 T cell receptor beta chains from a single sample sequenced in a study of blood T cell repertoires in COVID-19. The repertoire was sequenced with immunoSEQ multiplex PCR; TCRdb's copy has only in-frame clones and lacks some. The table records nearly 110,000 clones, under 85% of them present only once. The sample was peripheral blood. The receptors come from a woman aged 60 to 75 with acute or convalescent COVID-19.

The CDR3 region has the DNA TGTGCCAGCAGCCAGTCGGGGACAGGTGGCTACACCTTC. Translating gives CASSQSGTGGYTF. The chain employs TRBV3-1 (or the pseudogene TRBV3-2) and TRBJ1-2; TRBD1 matches at 8 bases. Germline loops: CDR1 LGHDT, CDR2 YNNKEL (reference sequence). V shed 3 bases and J 7 bases; nucleotides not matched to a gene: 4. This CDR3 is built from 13 residues.

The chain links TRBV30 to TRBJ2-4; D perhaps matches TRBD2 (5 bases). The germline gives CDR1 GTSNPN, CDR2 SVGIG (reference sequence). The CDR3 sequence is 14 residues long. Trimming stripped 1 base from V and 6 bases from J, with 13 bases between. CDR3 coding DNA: TGTGCCTGGAGTGCCGGGGTGGGAGTAAACATTCAGTACTTC. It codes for CAWSAGVGVNIQYF.

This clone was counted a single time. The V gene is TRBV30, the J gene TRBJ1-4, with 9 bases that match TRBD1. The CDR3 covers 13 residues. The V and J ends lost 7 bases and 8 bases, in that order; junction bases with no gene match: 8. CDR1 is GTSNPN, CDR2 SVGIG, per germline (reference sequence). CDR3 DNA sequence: TGTGCCTATTCACAGGGGGCTAGAGAAAAACTGTTTTTT. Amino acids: CAYSQGAREKLFF.

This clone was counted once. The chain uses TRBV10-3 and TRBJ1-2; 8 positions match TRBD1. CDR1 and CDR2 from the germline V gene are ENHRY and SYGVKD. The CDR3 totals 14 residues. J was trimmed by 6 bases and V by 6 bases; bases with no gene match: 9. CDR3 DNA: TGTGCCATCAGCGCTACAGGGGGTGAGGATGGCTACACCTTC. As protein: CAISATGGEDGYTF.

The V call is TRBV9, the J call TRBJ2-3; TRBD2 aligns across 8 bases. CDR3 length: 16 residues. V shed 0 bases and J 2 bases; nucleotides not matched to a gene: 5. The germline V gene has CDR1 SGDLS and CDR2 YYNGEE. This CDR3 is CASSVGVAGNTDTQYF. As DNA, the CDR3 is TGTGCCAGCAGCGTAGGGGTAGCGGGGAACACAGATACGCAGTATTTT.

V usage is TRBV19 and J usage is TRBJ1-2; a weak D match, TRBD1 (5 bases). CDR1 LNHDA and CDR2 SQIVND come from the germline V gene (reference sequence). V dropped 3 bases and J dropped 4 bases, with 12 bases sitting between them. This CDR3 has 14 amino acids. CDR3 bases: TGTGCCAGTAGTATTCCAGGGTCGGGCTATGGCTACACCTTC. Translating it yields CASSIPGSGYGYTF.

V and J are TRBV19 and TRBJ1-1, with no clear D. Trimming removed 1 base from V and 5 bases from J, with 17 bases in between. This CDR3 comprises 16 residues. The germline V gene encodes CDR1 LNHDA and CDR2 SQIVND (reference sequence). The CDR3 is CASSIGRGIGDTEAFF. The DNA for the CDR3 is TGTGCCAGTAGTATAGGGCGGGGAATCGGGGATACTGAAGCTTTCTTT.

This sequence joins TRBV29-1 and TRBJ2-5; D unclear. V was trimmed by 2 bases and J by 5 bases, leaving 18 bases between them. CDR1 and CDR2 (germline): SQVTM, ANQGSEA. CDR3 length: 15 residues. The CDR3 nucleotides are TGCAGCGTTGAACCCCCGCTAGTTAGTGGGGAGACCCAGTACTTC. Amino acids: CSVEPPLVSGETQYF.

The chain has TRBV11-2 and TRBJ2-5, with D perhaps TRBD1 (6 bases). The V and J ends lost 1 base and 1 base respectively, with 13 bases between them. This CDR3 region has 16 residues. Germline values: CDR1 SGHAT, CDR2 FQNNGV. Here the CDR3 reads CASSLGPAGAQETQYF. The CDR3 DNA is TGTGCCAGCAGCTTAGGGCCAGCAGGGGCCCAAGAGACCCAGTACTTC.

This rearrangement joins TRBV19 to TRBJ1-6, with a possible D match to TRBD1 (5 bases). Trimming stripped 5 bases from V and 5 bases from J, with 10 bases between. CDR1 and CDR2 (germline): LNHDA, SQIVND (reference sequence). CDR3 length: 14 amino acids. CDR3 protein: CASSATGNNSPLHF. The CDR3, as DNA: TGTGCCAGTAGTGCAACAGGCAATAATTCACCCCTCCACTTT.

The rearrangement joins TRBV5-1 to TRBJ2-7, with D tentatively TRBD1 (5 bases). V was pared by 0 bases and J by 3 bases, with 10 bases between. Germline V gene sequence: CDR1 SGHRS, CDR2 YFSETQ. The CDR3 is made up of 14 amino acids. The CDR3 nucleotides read TGCGCCAGCAGCTTGGCCGACAGCAACTACGAGCAGTACTTC. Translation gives CASSLADSNYEQYF.

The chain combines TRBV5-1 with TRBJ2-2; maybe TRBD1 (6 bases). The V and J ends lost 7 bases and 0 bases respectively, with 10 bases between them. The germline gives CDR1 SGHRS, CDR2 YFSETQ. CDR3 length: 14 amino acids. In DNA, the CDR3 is TGCGCCAGCGCACGGACAGCGAACACCGGGGAGCTGTTTTTT. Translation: CASARTANTGELFF.

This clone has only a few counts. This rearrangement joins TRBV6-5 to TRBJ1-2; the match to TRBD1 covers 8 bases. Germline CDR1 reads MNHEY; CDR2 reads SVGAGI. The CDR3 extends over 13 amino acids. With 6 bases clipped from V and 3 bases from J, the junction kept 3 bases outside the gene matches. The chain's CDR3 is CASRTGEDYGYTF. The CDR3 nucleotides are TGTGCCAGCAGGACAGGGGAGGACTATGGCTACACCTTC.

CDR3 DNA: TGTGCCAGCAGCTTATTCCAGGGCAGAGCTTTCTTT. Amino acids: CASSLFQGRAFF. J is TRBJ1-1 and V is TRBV11-2, with D maybe TRBD1 (5 bases). From germline, CDR1 is SGHAT and CDR2 FQNNGV. The CDR3 is 12 residues long. Trimming cost V 2 bases and J 10 bases, with 11 bases left between them.

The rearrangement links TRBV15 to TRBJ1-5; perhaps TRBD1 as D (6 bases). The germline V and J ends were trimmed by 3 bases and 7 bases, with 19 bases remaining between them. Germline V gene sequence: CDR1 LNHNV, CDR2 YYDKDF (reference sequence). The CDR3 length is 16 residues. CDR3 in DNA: TGTGCCACCAGCAGTCGATACGGGGCAGGGGACCAGCCCCAGCATTTT. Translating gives CATSSRYGAGDQPQHF.

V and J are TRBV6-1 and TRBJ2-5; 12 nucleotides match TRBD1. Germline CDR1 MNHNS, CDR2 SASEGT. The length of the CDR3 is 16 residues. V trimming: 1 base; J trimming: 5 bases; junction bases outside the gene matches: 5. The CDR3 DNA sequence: TGTGCCAGCAGTGAAGGAGGGACAGGGGGCGGCGAGACCCAGTACTTC. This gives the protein CASSEGGTGGGETQYF.

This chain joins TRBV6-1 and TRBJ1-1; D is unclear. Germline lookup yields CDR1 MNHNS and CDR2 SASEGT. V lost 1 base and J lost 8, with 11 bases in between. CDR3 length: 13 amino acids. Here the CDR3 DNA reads TGTGCCAGCAGTGAAGAAGACGGGAGCGAAGCTTTCTTT. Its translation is CASSEEDGSEAFF.

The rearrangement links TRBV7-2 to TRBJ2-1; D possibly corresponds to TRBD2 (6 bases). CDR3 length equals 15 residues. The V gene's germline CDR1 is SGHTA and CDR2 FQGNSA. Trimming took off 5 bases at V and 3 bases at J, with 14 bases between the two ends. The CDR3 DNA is TGTGCCAGCAGCCCGCCCCAGGGACTCTACAATGAGCAGTTCTTC. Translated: CASSPPQGLYNEQFF. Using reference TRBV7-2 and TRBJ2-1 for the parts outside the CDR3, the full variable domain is GAGVSQSPSNKVTEKGKDVELRCDPISGHTALYWYRQSLGQGLEFLIYFQGNSAPDKSGLPSDRFSAERTGGSVSTLTIQRTQQEDSAVYLCASSPPQGLYNEQFFGPGTRLTVL.

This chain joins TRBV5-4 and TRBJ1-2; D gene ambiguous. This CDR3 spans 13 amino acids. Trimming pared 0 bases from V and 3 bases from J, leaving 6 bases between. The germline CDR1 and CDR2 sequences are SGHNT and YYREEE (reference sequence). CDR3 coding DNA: TGTGCCAGCAGCTTGGAGCAACACTATGGCTACACCTTC. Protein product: CASSLEQHYGYTF.

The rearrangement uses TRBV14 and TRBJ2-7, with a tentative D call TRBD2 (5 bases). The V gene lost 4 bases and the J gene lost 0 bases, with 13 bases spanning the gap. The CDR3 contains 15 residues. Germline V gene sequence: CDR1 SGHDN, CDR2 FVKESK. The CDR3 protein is CASSPLGVYSYEQYF. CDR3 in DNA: TGTGCCAGCAGCCCCCTCGGGGTTTACTCCTACGAGCAGTACTTC.

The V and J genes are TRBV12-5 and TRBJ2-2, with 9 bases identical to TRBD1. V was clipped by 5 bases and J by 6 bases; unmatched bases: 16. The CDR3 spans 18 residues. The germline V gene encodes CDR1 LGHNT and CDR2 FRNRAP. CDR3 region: CASGPTVGTGRTAGELFF. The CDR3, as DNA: TGTGCTAGTGGTCCCACCGTGGGGACAGGGCGCACCGCCGGGGAGCTGTTTTTT.

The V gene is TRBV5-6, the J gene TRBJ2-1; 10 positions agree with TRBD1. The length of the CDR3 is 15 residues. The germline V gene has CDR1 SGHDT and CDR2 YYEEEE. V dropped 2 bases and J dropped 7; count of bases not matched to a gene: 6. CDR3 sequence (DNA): TGTGCCAGCAGCTTCCGGACAGGGGGAGGAAATGAGCAGTTCTTC. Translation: CASSFRTGGGNEQFF.

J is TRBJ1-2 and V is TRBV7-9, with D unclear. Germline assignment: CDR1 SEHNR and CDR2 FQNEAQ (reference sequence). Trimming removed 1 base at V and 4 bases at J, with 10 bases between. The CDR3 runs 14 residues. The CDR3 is CASSLGGLSYGYTF. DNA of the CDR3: TGTGCCAGCAGCTTAGGAGGGCTGAGCTATGGCTACACCTTC.